The 13 T cell receptor beta chains in this list originate from one sample, sequenced in a study of blood T cell repertoires in COVID-19. Using immunoSEQ multiplex PCR, the repertoire was profiled, and TCRdb retains in-frame clones only, with some absent. The table records a few hundred thousand clones, roughly four fifths of them present only once. The sequencing input was peripheral blood. Receptors originate from a human donor with acute or convalescent COVID-19. The donor label of this sample is uncertain.

V gene TRBV9 combines with J gene TRBJ2-2; 9 nucleotides agree with TRBD1. From germline, CDR1 is SGDLS and CDR2 YYNGEE. The CDR3 is made up of 16 amino acids. Losses at the gene ends were 4 bases for V and 5 bases for J; bases not matched to a gene: 9. The CDR3, as DNA: TGTGCCAGCAGCCGCAACACAGGGGGCGCAACCGGGGAGCTGTTTTTT. The encoded protein is CASSRNTGGATGELFF.

This clone was seen a handful of times. The chain has TRBV18 and TRBJ1-4; maybe TRBD1 (5 bases). The V and J ends lost 5 bases and 7 bases respectively, with 14 bases between them. The CDR3 contains 14 residues. The germline V gene encodes CDR1 KGHSH and CDR2 LQKENI. The CDR3 sequence: CASSGQGDREKLFF. Written as DNA, the CDR3 is TGTGCCAGCTCAGGTCAAGGGGATCGTGAAAAACTGTTTTTT.

This clone was picked up a small number of times. The gene calls are TRBV5-1 and TRBJ1-3, with 7 bases fitting TRBD1. The CDR3 spans 14 residues. Unmatched junction bases numbered 4, after V lost 0 bases and J lost 7 bases. Per the germline V gene, CDR1 is SGHRS and CDR2 is YFSETQ. In DNA, the CDR3 is TGCGCCAGCAGCTTGGGACAGGGAATTAACACCATATATTTT. This codes for CASSLGQGINTIYF.

J is TRBJ2-2 and V is TRBV7-6; TRBD2 aligns across 8 bases. CDR3 length equals 17 residues. V shed 1 base, J shed 4 bases, and the junction held 8 bases outside the gene matches. CDR1 SGHVS and CDR2 FNYEAQ come from the germline V gene. The CDR3 DNA reads TGTGCCAGCAGCTTAGATGCCGCGGGGGGCGTCACCGGGGAGCTGTTTTTT. It yields the protein CASSLDAAGGVTGELFF.

The rearrangement joins TRBV6-5 to TRBJ1-2; the match to TRBD1 covers 8 bases. Trimming at V came to 0 bases and at J to 2 bases, leaving 5 bases not matched to a gene. Germline CDR1 is MNHEY and CDR2 is SVGAGI. This CDR3 region has 16 residues. The CDR3 bases are TGTGCCAGCAGTTACTCTCAGGGACAGGCCAACTATGGCTACACCTTC. Translating gives CASSYSQGQANYGYTF.

V gene TRBV14 combines with J gene TRBJ1-3; possibly TRBD1 for D (5 bases). The germline V gene has CDR1 SGHDN and CDR2 FVKESK. Trimming removed 4 bases at V and 0 bases at J, with 13 bases between. The CDR3 length is 16 residues. The CDR3 DNA follows: TGTGCCAGCAGCCCGCCGGGGGTGCACTCTGGAAACACCATATATTTT. Amino acid sequence: CASSPPGVHSGNTIYF.

The rearrangement joins TRBV6-5 to TRBJ2-4, with 11 bases aligning to TRBD1. Germline trimming cut 6 bases from V and 5 bases from J; bases unmatched to any gene: 6. Per germline, CDR1 MNHEY and CDR2 SVGAGI. CDR3 length: 15 residues. The CDR3, as DNA: TGTGCCAGCAGGGACGGGACAGGGGGTGAAAACATTCAGTACTTC. It specifies CASRDGTGGENIQYF.

J is TRBJ2-7 and V is TRBV28, with TRBD2 matching over 10 bases. Looked up from germline, CDR1 is MDHEN and CDR2 is SYDVKM. CDR3 size: 15 residues. Trimming cost V 5 bases and J 2 bases; bases outside gene matches: 6. The CDR3 reads CASSIAGGGTYEQYF. DNA of the CDR3: TGTGCCAGCAGTATAGCGGGAGGAGGGACCTACGAGCAGTACTTC.

V usage is TRBV19 and J usage is TRBJ1-1, with D tentatively TRBD1 (6 bases). Germline CDR1 reads LNHDA; CDR2 reads SQIVND (reference sequence). The ends were cut back, 6 bases at V and 1 base at J, with 12 bases in the middle. CDR3 length: 14 amino acids. The CDR3 loop is CASRVGARNTEAFF. The CDR3 DNA follows: TGTGCCAGTAGGGTGGGGGCCAGGAACACTGAAGCTTTCTTT. The full variable domain, its missing parts supplied by reference TRBV19 and TRBJ1-1, is DGGITQSPKYLFRKEGQNVTLSCEQNLNHDAMYWYRQDPGQGLRLIYYSQIVNDFQKGDIAEGYSVSREKKESFPLTVTSAQKNPTAFYLCASRVGARNTEAFFGQGTRLTVV.

The V and J genes are TRBV7-9 and TRBJ1-5; no clear D. Germline lookup yields CDR1 SEHNR and CDR2 FQNEAQ (reference sequence). CDR3 length: 15 amino acids. V was clipped by 4 bases and J by 1 base, with 11 bases between them. CDR3 nucleotides: TGTGCCAGCAGCTCCCCGGGAGGCAGCAATCAGCCCCAGCATTTT. Translation gives CASSSPGGSNQPQHF.

This sequence joins TRBV29-1 and TRBJ1-3; D call uncertain. The CDR3 runs 13 residues. Trimming stripped 2 bases from V and 0 bases from J, with 5 bases between. Germline values: CDR1 SQVTM, CDR2 ANQGSEA. CDR3 sequence: CSVEWSSGNTIYF. CDR3 DNA: TGCAGCGTTGAATGGAGCTCTGGAAACACCATATATTTT.

The J gene is TRBJ2-2, the V gene TRBV7-2, with no clear D. CDR3 length equals 15 residues. The V gene lost 3 bases and the J gene lost 8 bases, with 16 bases spanning the gap. Germline V gives CDR1 SGHTA, CDR2 FQGNSA. The CDR3, as DNA: TGTGCCAGCAGCTTTTTCCCCTACGGGTCGGGGGAGCTGTTTTTT. It specifies CASSFFPYGSGELFF.

The chain uses TRBV14 and TRBJ1-2; TRBD1 matches at 8 bases. This CDR3 is 14 amino acids long. Germline CDR1 and CDR2: SGHDN and FVKESK. With V trimmed by 4 bases and J by 7 bases, 8 bases remained unmatched. The CDR3 nucleotides read TGTGCCAGCAGCCGGACAGGGATAAGGAGTGGCTACACCTTC. Residues: CASSRTGIRSGYTF.